This TCR beta chain is from a study of early T cells in non-severe SARS-CoV-2 infection. About the study: Sequencing of unsorted whole blood was done on bulk RNA, leaving chains unpaired. General study points: Sequences matched to VDJdb favored anti-spike CD8 responses, while private and CD4 specificities were missed.

This CDR3 is 15 amino acids long. Trimming shortened V by 6 bases and J by 3 bases, and 15 bases separated the two germline ends. CDR1 MNHEY and CDR2 SVGEGT come from the germline V gene. Researchers tagged individual cDNA molecules with unique molecular identifiers. TCRdb reanalysed the 5' RACE reads using MiXCR and keeps one entry per CDR3 protein. The sample records some 64,000 distinct CDR3 sequences, approximately 8.8% being singletons. In its sample, this clonotype was seen a few times. Its antigen remains unknown. This TCR was recovered from an adult who was a healthcare worker with PCR-confirmed SARS-CoV-2 infection or an uninfected control (not recorded which). The rearrangement uses TRBV6-2 or TRBV6-3 and TRBJ1-5; no reliable D call. Specimen: whole blood, collected at baseline. CDR3 sequence reads: CASSQRWGFNQPQHF. In DNA, the CDR3 is TGTGCCAGCAGCCAACGTTGGGGTTTCAATCAGCCCCAGCATTTT.